This T cell receptor (beta chain) was observed in a study of blood T cell repertoires in COVID-19. Libraries were prepared by immunoSEQ multiplex PCR; TCRdb keeps only in-frame clonotypes and omits some of them. The profile shows about 94,000 clones, about four fifths of them singletons. The material sequenced was peripheral blood. The receptor was derived from a man aged 55 to 70 with acute or convalescent COVID-19.

CDR3 in amino acids: CASSQDLRDGYTF. CDR3 nucleotides: TGCGCCAGCAGCCAAGATCTTCGAGATGGCTACACCTTC. The gene calls are TRBV4-1 and TRBJ1-2, with D hard to call. The V gene's germline CDR1 is MGHRA and CDR2 YSYEKL. V dropped 0 bases and J dropped 6 bases, with 8 bases sitting between them. The CDR3 contains 13 residues.